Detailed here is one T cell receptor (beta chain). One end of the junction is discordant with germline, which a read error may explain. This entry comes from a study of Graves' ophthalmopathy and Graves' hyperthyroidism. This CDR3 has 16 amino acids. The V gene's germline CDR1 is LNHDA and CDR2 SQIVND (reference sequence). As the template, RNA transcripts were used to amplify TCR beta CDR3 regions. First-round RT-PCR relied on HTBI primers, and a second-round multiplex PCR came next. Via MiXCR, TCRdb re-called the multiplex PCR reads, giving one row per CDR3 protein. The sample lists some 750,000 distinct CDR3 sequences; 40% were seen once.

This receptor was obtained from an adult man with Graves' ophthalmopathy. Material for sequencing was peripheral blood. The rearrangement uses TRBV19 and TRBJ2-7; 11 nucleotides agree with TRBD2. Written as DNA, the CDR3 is TGTGCCAGTAGTTCCCCCAGCGGGACTAGCGGATACGAGCAATACTTC. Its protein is CASSSPSGTSGYEQYF.